The TCR beta chain under discussion was sequenced for a study of blood T cell repertoires in COVID-19. Study-wide context: COVID-19 samples collected from the United States, Italy and Spain covered acute and convalescent phases. PBMCs, B-cell-depleted T cells, or T cells were the source of the cDNA or gDNA that made up the material.

Original processing methods: Estimated nucleated cell counts came from reference gene primer amplification. TCRdb's table, derived via immunoSEQ multiplex PCR, lists solely in-frame clones and lacks some. The V and J calls and clone size were taken over from that table, and D and trimming were inferred from the DNA. The data hold some 310,000 clones, with around nine tenths observed a single time. Losses at the gene ends were 7 bases for V and 7 bases for J; bases not matched to a gene: 21. CDR1 is SQVTM and CDR2 is ANQGSEA in the germline V gene. This CDR3 spans 19 amino acids. This sequence originates from a man aged 50 or older with active or convalescent COVID-19. Sequencing used peripheral blood. This rearrangement joins TRBV29-1 to TRBJ2-1, with TRBD2 identical over 14 bases. CDR3 amino acids: CSAHSPGLAGVPPPNEQFF. The CDR3 DNA sequence: TGCAGCGCACATTCACCGGGACTAGCGGGAGTTCCCCCCCCTAATGAGCAGTTCTTC.